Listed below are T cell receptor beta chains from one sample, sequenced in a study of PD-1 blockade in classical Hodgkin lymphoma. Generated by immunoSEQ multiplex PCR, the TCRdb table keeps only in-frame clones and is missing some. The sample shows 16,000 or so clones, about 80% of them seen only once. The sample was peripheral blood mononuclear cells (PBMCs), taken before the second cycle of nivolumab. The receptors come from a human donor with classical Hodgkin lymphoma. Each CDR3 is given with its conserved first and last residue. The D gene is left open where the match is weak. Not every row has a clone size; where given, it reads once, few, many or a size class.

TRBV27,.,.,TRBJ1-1,CASSSGGTEAFF,TGTGCCAGCAGTTCTGGGGGCACTGAAGCTTTCTTT
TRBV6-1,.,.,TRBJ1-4,CASSEWDGDRVEKLFF,TGTGCCAGCAGTGAGTGGGACGGGGACCGGGTTGAAAAACTGTTTTTT
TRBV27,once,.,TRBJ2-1,CASSFQSGFSYNEQFF,TGTGCCAGCAGTTTCCAATCGGGCTTCTCCTACAATGAGCAGTTCTTC
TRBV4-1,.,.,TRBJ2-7,CASSQGFGGYEQYF,TGCGCCAGCAGCCAGGGCTTTGGAGGCTACGAGCAGTACTTC
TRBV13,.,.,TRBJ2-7,CASSQNEGESSYEQYF,TGTGCCAGCAGCCAAAATGAGGGAGAAAGCTCCTACGAGCAGTACTTC
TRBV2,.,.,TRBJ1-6,CASAAAGIQNSPLHF,TGTGCCAGCGCTGCGGCCGGGATCCAGAATTCACCCCTCCACTTT
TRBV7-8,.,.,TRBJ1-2,CASSLVVPNYGYTF,TGTGCCAGCAGCTTAGTTGTGCCTAACTATGGCTACACCTTC
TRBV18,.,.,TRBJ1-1,CASSHDRQIEAFF,TGTGCCAGCTCCCACGACAGACAAATTGAAGCTTTCTTT
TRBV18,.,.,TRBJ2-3,CASSSVADTQYF,TGTGCCAGCTCATCAGTGGCAGATACGCAGTATTTT
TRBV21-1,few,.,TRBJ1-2,CASSKGVRVSGGYTF,TGTGCCAGCAGCAAAGGTGTCAGGGTCTCCGGGGGCTACACCTTC
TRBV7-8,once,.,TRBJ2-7,CASSLYGQAYEQYF,TGTGCCAGCAGCTTATATGGCCAGGCCTACGAGCAGTACTTC